The 26 T cell receptor beta chains reported below all come from one sample, sequenced in a study of blood T cell repertoires in COVID-19. The repertoire was sequenced with immunoSEQ multiplex PCR; TCRdb's copy has only in-frame clones and lacks some. The repertoire holds some 38,000 clones, with about 82% as singletons. The sequenced sample was peripheral blood. The receptors derive from a man aged 60 to 75 in a cohort sampled during active COVID-19.

The chain joins TRBV19 to TRBJ1-2; weak D call: TRBD1 (5 bases). V dropped 5 bases and J dropped 8 bases, with 21 bases sitting between them. The length of the CDR3 is 15 residues. Germline CDR1 reads LNHDA; CDR2 reads SQIVND (reference sequence). This chain's CDR3 is CASSRTADLGGGYTF. In DNA form, the CDR3 reads TGTGCCAGTAGTCGCACAGCGGACCTCGGGGGAGGCTACACCTTC.

The chain combines TRBV7-9 with TRBJ2-2; 8 nucleotides agree with TRBD1. The CDR3 contains 15 residues. J gave up 5 bases and V 6 bases, and 8 bases lay outside the gene matches. Looked up from germline, CDR1 is SEHNR and CDR2 is FQNEAQ (reference sequence). CDR3 in amino acids: CASRTGEASTGELFF. The CDR3 DNA sequence: TGTGCCAGCAGGACAGGGGAAGCGTCGACCGGGGAGCTGTTTTTT.

The V gene is TRBV5-6, the J gene TRBJ1-3; no firm D call. The CDR3 spans 14 residues. Germline-derived CDR1 and CDR2 are SGHDT and YYEEEE. V was shortened by 4 bases and J by 0 bases, with 8 bases between the two germline ends. The CDR3 loop is CASSTQSSGNTIYF. CDR3 in DNA: TGTGCCAGCAGCACACAGAGCTCTGGAAACACCATATATTTT.

The chain's CDR3 is CASSFFGTGTGYTF. DNA for the CDR3: TGTGCCAGCAGTTTTTTTGGGACAGGGACTGGCTACACCTTC. The J gene is TRBJ1-2, the V gene TRBV6-2 or TRBV6-3; 9 bases are a match to TRBD1. The CDR3 spans 14 residues. The ends lost 4 bases at V and 7 bases at J; junction bases unmatched: 7. The germline V gene has CDR1 MNHEY and CDR2 SVGEGT.

The genes are TRBV28 and TRBJ2-1; 9 bases agree with TRBD2. The CDR3 is 14 residues long. The V gene end was trimmed by 6 bases and the J gene end by 9 bases; junction bases not matched to a gene: 9. Germline CDR1 MDHEN, CDR2 SYDVKM. The CDR3 DNA follows: TGTGCCAGCAGCGAAACCGGGACTAGCTTTGAGCAGTTCTTC. It translates to CASSETGTSFEQFF.

The V call is TRBV7-2, the J call TRBJ2-4; 7 nucleotides agree with TRBD2. The CDR3 is made up of 14 amino acids. Germline V gives CDR1 SGHTA, CDR2 FQGNSA. Trimming at V came to 2 bases and at J to 5 bases, leaving 3 bases not matched to a gene. The CDR3 reads CASSLYSGENIQYF. In DNA form, the CDR3 reads TGTGCCAGCAGCTTATACAGCGGGGAAAACATTCAGTACTTC.

J is TRBJ1-6 and V is TRBV2; D remains ambiguous. Germline lookup yields CDR1 SNHLY and CDR2 FYNNEI. The CDR3 covers 14 residues. The V end was cut by 3 bases, the J end by 6 bases, with 9 bases between. The CDR3 DNA sequence: TGTGCCAGCAGTGAGGAAGGGAGTAATTCACCCCTCCACTTT. Translating gives CASSEEGSNSPLHF.

This rearrangement joins TRBV6-5 to TRBJ1-1; D remains unclear. This CDR3 comprises 15 residues. The V and J ends lost 10 bases and 1 base respectively, with 19 bases between them. Germline V gene sequence: CDR1 MNHEY, CDR2 SVGAGI. In nucleotides, the CDR3 is TGTGCCACAACTAAAGATCCCACCGCGAACACTGAAGCTTTCTTT. It translates to CATTKDPTANTEAFF.

CDR3 amino acids: CAITSGQGHNSPLHF. In DNA, the CDR3 is TGTGCCATCACCTCTGGACAGGGGCATAATTCACCCCTCCACTTT. The gene calls are TRBV10-3 and TRBJ1-6, with 9 nucleotides matching TRBD1. The CDR3 contains 15 residues. The germline gives CDR1 ENHRY, CDR2 SYGVKD. V lost 7 bases and J lost 5; bases outside the gene matches: 6.

This rearrangement joins TRBV27 to TRBJ2-3; D may be TRBD1 (5 bases). The CDR3 is 15 amino acids. V was shortened by 10 bases and J by 2 bases, with 19 bases between the two germline ends. Germline V gene data show CDR1 as MNHEY and CDR2 as SMNVEV (reference sequence). The CDR3 region has the DNA TGTGCCACCTCAACCCAGGGCCTATTCACAGATACGCAGTATTTT. Residues: CATSTQGLFTDTQYF.

V and J are TRBV28 and TRBJ2-5; 7 bases fit TRBD1. The germline CDR1 and CDR2 sequences are MDHEN and SYDVKM. The CDR3 is 14 residues long. The ends lost 6 bases at V and 4 bases at J; junction bases unmatched: 8. The CDR3 is CASSRPGQVETQYF. For the CDR3, the DNA is TGTGCCAGCAGCCGACCCGGACAGGTAGAGACCCAGTACTTC.

J is TRBJ2-1 and V is TRBV28, with 8 bases identical to TRBD2. Germline V gene sequence: CDR1 MDHEN, CDR2 SYDVKM. The CDR3 spans 15 residues. The V segment lost 5 bases and the J segment 3 bases; nucleotides outside the gene matches: 6. This CDR3 is CASSQPLAGYNEQFF. The CDR3 DNA follows: TGTGCCAGCAGTCAACCCCTAGCGGGCTACAATGAGCAGTTCTTC.

This sequence joins TRBV7-8 and TRBJ2-5, with TRBD2 as a possible D gene (6 bases). The CDR3 is made up of 13 amino acids. Trimming left V 5 bases short and J 0 bases short, with 7 bases between. Germline CDR1 is SGHVS and CDR2 is FQNEAQ. The CDR3 DNA is TGTGCCAGCAGCCGGGAGTACCAAGAGACCCAGTACTTC. It translates to CASSREYQETQYF.

The CDR3 DNA reads TGTGCCAGCGGACTGAGTGGTTCTGGAAACACCATATATTTT. This codes for CASGLSGSGNTIYF. The chain uses TRBV19 and TRBJ1-3; D gene uncertain. CDR1 LNHDA and CDR2 SQIVND come from the germline V gene (reference sequence). This CDR3 has 14 amino acids. V shed 9 bases and J shed 1 base, with 13 bases lying between them.

This clone has a handful of counts. The chain combines TRBV5-1 with TRBJ2-3; possibly TRBD2 for D (7 bases). Trimming removed 0 bases at V and 4 bases at J, with 15 bases between. Germline values: CDR1 SGHRS, CDR2 YFSETQ. The CDR3 sequence is 16 residues long. CDR3 protein: CASSLGYQGRADTQYF. The CDR3 bases are TGCGCCAGCAGCTTGGGATATCAGGGGAGGGCAGATACGCAGTATTTT. Combining the CDR3 with reference TRBV5-1 and TRBJ2-3 gives the whole variable domain KAGVTQTPRYLIKTRGQQVTLSCSPISGHRSVSWYQQTPGQGLQFLFEYFSETQRNKGNFPGRFSGRQFSNSRSEMNVSTLELGDSALYLCASSLGYQGRADTQYFGPGTRLTVL.

The V gene is TRBV7-8, the J gene TRBJ2-4, with 11 nucleotides matching TRBD1. Germline V CDR1 and CDR2: SGHVS, FQNEAQ. The CDR3 runs 14 residues. V gave up 5 bases and J gave up 8 bases; unmatched junction bases: 5. The CDR3 nucleotides read TGTGCCAGCAGCCCCCCGGGACAGGGGGACATTCAGTACTTC. This codes for CASSPPGQGDIQYF.

There are a few counts of this clone. This rearrangement joins TRBV9 to TRBJ2-1; the match to TRBD2 covers 11 bases. Trimming removed 3 bases from V and 8 bases from J; junction bases left unmatched: 10. The germline V gene has CDR1 SGDLS and CDR2 YYNGEE. CDR3 length: 16 residues. The CDR3 DNA reads as TGTGCCAGCAGCGCTGGGCGACTAGCGGGGACGGATGAGCAGTTCTTC. Translated: CASSAGRLAGTDEQFF.

This chain uses TRBV6-4 with TRBJ2-1, with D possibly being TRBD1 (6 bases). V was clipped by 3 bases and J by 4 bases, with 13 bases between them. CDR1 is MRHNA and CDR2 is SNTAGT in the germline V gene. The CDR3 totals 15 residues. DNA of the CDR3: TGTGCCAGCAGTGAAGGCGGACAGTCTTACAATGAGCAGTTCTTC. It is translated as CASSEGGQSYNEQFF.

Only one count was recorded for this clone. The chain joins TRBV5-1 to TRBJ1-4; D not resolved. This CDR3 contains 14 residues. In germline, CDR1 is SGHRS, CDR2 YFSETQ. The V gene lost 5 bases and the J gene lost 7 bases, with 15 bases spanning the gap. The CDR3 bases are TGCGCCAGCAGTCCCGGGAGAGGAGGTGAAAAACTGTTTTTT. It is translated as CASSPGRGGEKLFF. Complete variable domain (other parts from reference TRBV5-1 and TRBJ1-4): KAGVTQTPRYLIKTRGQQVTLSCSPISGHRSVSWYQQTPGQGLQFLFEYFSETQRNKGNFPGRFSGRQFSNSRSEMNVSTLELGDSALYLCASSPGRGGEKLFFGSGTQLSVL.

The rearrangement uses TRBV6-1 and TRBJ1-1; D is possibly TRBD1 (6 bases). CDR3 length equals 15 residues. Trimming removed 0 bases from V and 4 bases from J, with 12 bases in between. Per germline, CDR1 MNHNS and CDR2 SASEGT. The CDR3 loop is CASSEAGGRRTEAFF. CDR3 coding DNA: TGTGCCAGCAGTGAAGCGGGGGGGCGTCGCACTGAAGCTTTCTTT.

The V and J genes are TRBV6-6 and TRBJ2-6; weak D call: TRBD1 (6 bases). The CDR3 consists of 15 residues. CDR1 MNHNY and CDR2 SVGAGI come from the germline V gene (reference sequence). V lost 7 bases and J 0 bases, leaving 10 bases between the germline ends. The CDR3 loop reads CASTDRSSGANVLTF. CDR3 in DNA: TGTGCCAGCACCGACAGGTCCTCTGGGGCCAACGTCCTGACTTTC.

The genes are TRBV28 and TRBJ1-5; D gene unclear. The CDR3 totals 12 residues. Trimming stripped 8 bases from V and 3 bases from J, with 8 bases between. Germline values: CDR1 MDHEN, CDR2 SYDVKM. CDR3 bases: TGTGCCAGCGGGCGATACAATCAGCCCCAGCATTTT. This sequence encodes CASGRYNQPQHF.

The gene calls are TRBV2 and TRBJ2-7; D not resolved. The V and J ends lost 2 bases and 3 bases respectively, with 11 bases between them. CDR1 SNHLY and CDR2 FYNNEI come from the germline V gene. The CDR3 covers 14 residues. The CDR3 DNA is TGTGCCAGCAGTGAATTCGCCGGGTACTACGAGCAGTACTTC. Protein sequence: CASSEFAGYYEQYF. The full variable domain, rest sourced from reference TRBV2 and TRBJ2-7, is EPEVTQTPSHQVTQMGQEVILRCVPISNHLYFYWYRQILGQKVEFLVSFYNNEISEKSEIFDDQFSVERPDGSNFTLKIRSTKLEDSAMYFCASSEFAGYYEQYFGPGTRLTVT.

J is TRBJ2-5 and V is TRBV25-1; TRBD2 aligns across 7 bases. Germline V lookup: CDR1 MGHDK, CDR2 SYGVNS. V lost 4 bases and J lost 2; bases outside the gene matches: 7. The CDR3 covers 15 residues. The CDR3 DNA sequence: TGTGCCAGCAGTGGTTCTGGCGGGGGTCAAGAGACCCAGTACTTC. The encoded protein is CASSGSGGGQETQYF.

The V gene is TRBV19, the J gene TRBJ1-2; tentative D call: TRBD1 (5 bases). The CDR3 covers 16 residues. The V gene's germline CDR1 is LNHDA and CDR2 SQIVND (reference sequence). With 1 base removed from V and 6 bases from J, the gap between germline ends came to 18 bases. The CDR3 DNA is TGTGCCAGTAGTATAGGGCGGCAGGGATGGAAGGATGGCTACACCTTC. Translating gives CASSIGRQGWKDGYTF.

V usage is TRBV6-5 and J usage is TRBJ1-2; 7 nucleotides align to TRBD1. The germline gives CDR1 MNHEY, CDR2 SVGAGI. This CDR3 contains 13 residues. V lost 5 bases, J lost 4 bases, and 4 bases stayed unmatched. The CDR3 sequence: CASSRQGTYGYTF. CDR3 sequence (DNA): TGTGCCAGCAGTAGACAGGGAACCTATGGCTACACCTTC.